The subject of this entry is one T cell receptor (beta chain). This record belongs to a study of human T cells and chemical hapten exposure. About the research overall: Minor volume differences among pooled libraries chiefly drove per-sample TCR yield variation.

Time point of the sample: patch test 3, about 24 weeks after DPC sensitization. The treatment was: therapeutic diphenylcyclopropenone sensitization with weekly scalp DPC. The study extracted total RNA from unfractionated whole blood. Using its own MiXCR run on the RACE reads, TCRdb lists one record per CDR3 protein. The sample consists of approximately 86,000 distinct CDR3 sequences, roughly 10% of them appearing once. Per germline, CDR1 SGHTA and CDR2 FQGNSA. The CDR3 totals 13 residues. V dropped 1 base and J dropped 3 bases, with 5 bases sitting between them. The specimen comprised whole blood, sampled in connection with sensitization to the hapten diphenylcyclopropenone (DPC). The sequence was obtained from a woman in her 30s with alopecia areata. Some clones in this sample may be carry-over from other donors' samples. The chain has TRBV7-2 and TRBJ2-3; D gene uncertain. The CDR3: CASSLENTDTQYF. The CDR3 DNA sequence: TGTGCCAGCAGCTTAGAAAATACAGATACGCAGTATTTT. The whole variable domain, filled in from reference TRBV7-2 and TRBJ2-3, reads GAGVSQSPSNKVTEKGKDVELRCDPISGHTALYWYRQSLGQGLEFLIYFQGNSAPDKSGLPSDRFSAERTGGSVSTLTIQRTQQEDSAVYLCASSLENTDTQYFGPGTRLTVL.